This T cell receptor beta chain is drawn from a study of shared clonotypes between healthy human individuals. Study observations and caveats: Clonotypes shared by all four donors outscored non-shared clonotypes in generation probability.

The germline V gene has CDR1 LNHNV and CDR2 YYDKDF (reference sequence). V was pared by 0 bases and J by 2 bases, with 18 bases between. The CDR3 runs 18 residues. Assay used: immunoSEQ multiplex PCR; TCRdb lists only in-frame clones, some missing. The data hold some 1 million clones, with around four fifths observed a single time. For this clone: Its antigen is undetermined.

V gene TRBV15 combines with J gene TRBJ2-3; the D gene is possibly TRBD2 (6 bases). The sequence derives from a man younger than 30 in good health. Sample: memory CD4+ T cells sorted from blood. Subset in this sample: CD45RA-negative fraction. This CDR3 is CATSREAAGRTTTDTQYF. The CDR3 region has the DNA TGTGCCACCAGCAGAGAGGCGGCGGGGAGGACAACCACAGATACGCAGTATTTT.